This TCR beta chain was profiled in a study of control samples from healthy donors and cancer patients. TCRdb's table, derived via immunoSEQ multiplex PCR, lists solely in-frame clones and lacks some. The sample records more than 85,000 clones, roughly 88% being singletons. The germline V gene has CDR1 MNHEY and CDR2 SMNVEV (reference sequence). V dropped 6 bases and J dropped 3 bases, with 12 bases sitting between them. This CDR3 has 13 residues. This receptor was taken from an older woman with lung cancer. This rearrangement joins TRBV27 to TRBJ2-7; weak D call: TRBD2 (5 bases). Sequenced input: PBMCs. CDR3 amino acids: CASRPTSGYEQYF. The CDR3, as DNA: TGTGCCAGCAGACCTACCAGCGGCTACGAGCAGTACTTC.